The rows below give T cell receptor beta chains drawn from one sample of a study of blood T cell repertoires in COVID-19. The method was immunoSEQ multiplex PCR; TCRdb's version includes in-frame clones alone and lacks a portion of them. The sample lists under 350,000 clones, 65% to 90% occurring once. Specimen: PBMCs or T cells enriched from blood (not recorded which). The receptors come from a woman aged 40 to 49 with acute COVID-19. CDR3s include the opening cysteine and the closing phenylalanine or tryptophan. Fields, in order: D gene, J gene, V gene, clone size, CDR3 protein, CDR3 DNA. A D gene is named only where the DNA matches it firmly. Not every row has a clone size; where given, it reads once, few, many or a size class.

TRBD1	TRBJ2-2	TRBV11-2	once	CASSSDWTGNTGELFF	TGTGCCAGCAGCTCCGACTGGACAGGGAACACCGGGGAGCTGTTTTTT
-	TRBJ2-2	TRBV18	-	CASSPPLAGGTGELFF	TGTGCCAGCTCACCACCTTTGGCAGGAGGAACCGGGGAGCTGTTTTTT
TRBD2	TRBJ2-7	TRBV3-1/TRBV3-2	-	CASGNSGGGEQYF	TGTGCCAGCGGCAACTCCGGGGGGGGCGAGCAGTACTTC
-	TRBJ1-2	TRBV18	once	CASSPAEKYGYTF	TGTGCCAGCTCACCCGCAGAAAAATATGGCTACACCTTC
-	TRBJ2-7	TRBV15	-	CATSRVNRDYEQYF	TGTGCCACCAGCAGAGTTAACAGGGACTACGAGCAGTACTTC
TRBD1	TRBJ1-3	TRBV28	-	CASRQGAGNTIYF	TGTGCCAGCAGACAGGGGGCTGGAAACACCATATATTTT
-	TRBJ1-1	TRBV7-9	-	CASSLSGGQGKAFF	TGTGCCAGCAGCCTTTCCGGTGGTCAGGGAAAGGCTTTCTTT
-	TRBJ2-5	TRBV15	-	CATSRDSARRAKETQYF	TGTGCCACCAGCAGAGATTCGGCCAGGAGGGCCAAAGAGACCCAGTACTTC
TRBD1	TRBJ2-7	TRBV6-2/TRBV6-3	-	CASSKRQGTYEQYF	TGTGCCAGCAGTAAAAGACAGGGGACCTACGAGCAGTACTTC
TRBD2	TRBJ2-1	TRBV27	-	CASSFLSSGRHNEQFF	TGTGCCAGCAGTTTCCTTAGTAGCGGGAGACACAATGAGCAGTTCTTC
-	TRBJ2-3	TRBV19	once	CASSNRVSTDTQYF	TGTGCCAGTAGTAACAGAGTGAGCACAGATACGCAGTATTTT